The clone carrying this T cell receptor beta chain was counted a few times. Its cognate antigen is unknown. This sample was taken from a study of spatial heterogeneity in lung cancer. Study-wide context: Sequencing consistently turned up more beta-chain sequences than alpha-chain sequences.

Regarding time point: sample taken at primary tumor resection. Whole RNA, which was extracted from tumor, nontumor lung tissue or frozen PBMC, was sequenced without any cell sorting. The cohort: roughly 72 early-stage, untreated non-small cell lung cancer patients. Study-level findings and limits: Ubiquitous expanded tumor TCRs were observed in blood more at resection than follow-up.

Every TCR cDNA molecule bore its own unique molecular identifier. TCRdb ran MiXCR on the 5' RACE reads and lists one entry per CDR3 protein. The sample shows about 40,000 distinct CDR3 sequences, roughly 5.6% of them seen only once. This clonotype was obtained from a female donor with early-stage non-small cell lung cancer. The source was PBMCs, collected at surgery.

This CDR3 reads CASSQETYLTDTQYF. The CDR3 DNA follows: TGCGCCAGCAGCCAGGAGACCTACCTCACAGATACGCAGTATTTT. The chain has TRBV4-3 and TRBJ2-3; D gene ambiguous. The CDR3 sequence is 15 residues long. The germline V gene has CDR1 LGHNA and CDR2 YSLEER. V lost 3 bases, J lost 2 bases, and 12 bases lay in between.